The next 20 T cell receptor beta chains were all read from a single sample in a study of cytomegalovirus exposure and HLA in healthy donors. Primers included in the PCR were 60 Vbeta and 13 Jbeta primers. Profiling relied on immunoSEQ multiplex PCR, and the TCRdb table lists in-frame clones only, not all of them. The data hold 100,000 to 150,000 clones, with over 75% observed a single time. Sequencing used PBMCs. These receptors were taken from a man aged 25-45 years in good health and CMV-seronegative.

CDR3 DNA sequence: TGTGCCAGCAGTGAACAGGGGCCTTCAACTAATGAAAAACTGTTTTTT. The encoded protein is CASSEQGPSTNEKLFF. The V and J genes are TRBV2 and TRBJ1-4; D may be TRBD1 (6 bases). The V gene's germline CDR1 is SNHLY and CDR2 FYNNEI. The CDR3 runs to 16 residues. The V end was cut by 2 bases, the J end by 0 bases, with 10 bases between.

This clone came up once. The chain employs TRBV28 and TRBJ2-7, with a weak D call TRBD1 (5 bases). The CDR3 sequence is 13 residues long. Trimming left V 6 bases short and J 5 bases short, with 14 bases between. The germline gives CDR1 MDHEN, CDR2 SYDVKM. The CDR3 DNA sequence: TGTGCCAGCAGGCAGACAGACCCCCACGAGCAGTACTTC. Its translation: CASRQTDPHEQYF.

J is TRBJ2-1 and V is TRBV9; 7 nucleotides align to TRBD1. After removal of 3 bases from V and 0 bases from J, the junction contained 6 bases not matched to a gene. The CDR3 covers 16 residues. Germline-derived CDR1 and CDR2 are SGDLS and YYNGEE. The CDR3 loop reads CASSGTGTASYNEQFF. CDR3 bases: TGTGCCAGCAGCGGAACCGGGACAGCCTCCTACAATGAGCAGTTCTTC.

This rearrangement joins TRBV5-1 to TRBJ2-5, with D hard to call. There are 13 residues in the CDR3. Per the germline V gene, CDR1 is SGHRS and CDR2 is YFSETQ. The ends were cut back, 0 bases at V and 5 bases at J, with 8 bases in the middle. The CDR3 loop reads CASSLGLLETQYF. The CDR3 nucleotides read TGCGCCAGCAGCTTGGGCCTACTGGAGACCCAGTACTTC. The full variable domain, in which reference TRBV5-1 and TRBJ2-5 provide the parts outside the CDR3, is KAGVTQTPRYLIKTRGQQVTLSCSPISGHRSVSWYQQTPGQGLQFLFEYFSETQRNKGNFPGRFSGRQFSNSRSEMNVSTLELGDSALYLCASSLGLLETQYFGPGTRLLVL.

The genes are TRBV5-4 and TRBJ2-7; 9 bases line up with TRBD1. Trimming at V came to 1 base and at J to 5 bases, leaving 4 bases not matched to a gene. Germline CDR1 SGHNT, CDR2 YYREEE (reference sequence). This CDR3 has 14 residues. CDR3 nucleotides: TGTGCCAGCAGCTTGTGGACAGGGGAGAACGAGCAGTACTTC. It translates to CASSLWTGENEQYF.

The chain links TRBV27 to TRBJ1-5, with D tentatively TRBD1 (5 bases). CDR1 and CDR2 from the germline V gene are MNHEY and SMNVEV (reference sequence). The CDR3 totals 14 residues. V lost 5 bases, J lost 5 bases, and 13 bases lay in between. The DNA for the CDR3 is TGTGCCAGCAGTAGCAGGGTTAACTATCAGCCCCAGCATTTT. This encodes CASSSRVNYQPQHF.

The V and J genes are TRBV30 and TRBJ1-3; tentatively, D is TRBD1 (5 bases). This CDR3 spans 11 amino acids. Germline V lookup: CDR1 GTSNPN, CDR2 SVGIG (reference sequence). The germline V and J ends were trimmed by 5 bases and 8 bases, with 10 bases remaining between them. The CDR3 sequence is CAWRRDDTIYF. The CDR3 DNA sequence: TGTGCCTGGCGGAGGGACGACACCATATATTTT.

This chain links TRBV2 with TRBJ1-2; 7 bases fit TRBD1. Germline V CDR1 and CDR2: SNHLY, FYNNEI. V dropped 6 bases and J dropped 1; count of bases not matched to a gene: 2. The CDR3 is 13 residues long. CDR3 nucleotides: TGTGCCAGCAGAGGGGACAGTAACTATGGCTACACCTTC. This translates into CASRGDSNYGYTF.

J is TRBJ1-2 and V is TRBV5-1; TRBD1 is a possible D gene (6 bases). Trimming cost V 0 bases and J 4 bases, with 7 bases left between them. Germline assignment: CDR1 SGHRS and CDR2 YFSETQ. This CDR3 is built from 13 residues. As DNA, the CDR3 is TGCGCCAGCAGCTTGGGGACAGTCTATGGCTACACCTTC. Translating it yields CASSLGTVYGYTF.

The genes are TRBV7-2 and TRBJ2-2; possible D gene TRBD2, 6 bases. The V gene lost 2 bases and the J gene lost 7 bases, with 14 bases spanning the gap. This CDR3 contains 15 residues. The germline V gene encodes CDR1 SGHTA and CDR2 FQGNSA. CDR3 sequence: CASSLIPGGLGELFF. The CDR3 nucleotides are TGTGCCAGCAGCTTAATCCCCGGAGGGCTCGGGGAGCTGTTTTTT.

The rearrangement links TRBV6-1 to TRBJ1-2; 9 bases are a match to TRBD1. Germline CDR1 is MNHNS and CDR2 is SASEGT. V dropped 1 base and J dropped 7; count of bases not matched to a gene: 7. This CDR3 comprises 15 residues. CDR3: CASSEVGQGLGGYTF. CDR3 DNA sequence: TGTGCCAGCAGTGAAGTTGGACAGGGGTTGGGTGGCTACACCTTC.

The chain couples TRBV5-1 to TRBJ1-2; D remains ambiguous. The CDR3 contains 13 residues. Trimming left V 4 bases short and J 3 bases short, with 10 bases between. CDR1 SGHRS and CDR2 YFSETQ come from the germline V gene. This CDR3 is CASSASVDYGYTF. In DNA, the CDR3 is TGCGCCAGCAGCGCCTCAGTGGACTATGGCTACACCTTC. Full variable domain (remainder filled in from reference TRBV5-1 and TRBJ1-2): KAGVTQTPRYLIKTRGQQVTLSCSPISGHRSVSWYQQTPGQGLQFLFEYFSETQRNKGNFPGRFSGRQFSNSRSEMNVSTLELGDSALYLCASSASVDYGYTFGSGTRLTVV.

The rearrangement joins TRBV5-6 to TRBJ1-1, with 7 bases fitting TRBD1. V was pared by 0 bases and J by 8 bases, with 1 base of the junction left unmatched. There are 12 residues in the CDR3. Germline V gene sequence: CDR1 SGHDT, CDR2 YYEEEE. CDR3 nucleotides: TGTGCCAGCAGCTTGGGCAGGGGGGAAGCTTTCTTT. Encoded protein: CASSLGRGEAFF.

The chain recombines TRBV29-1 with TRBJ2-3, with TRBD2 matching 7 bases. The length of the CDR3 is 15 residues. V lost 6 bases, J lost 5 bases, and 14 bases stayed unmatched. The germline V gene has CDR1 SQVTM and CDR2 ANQGSEA. The CDR3 loop is CSVAGVGGSGDTQYF. CDR3 DNA sequence: TGCAGCGTCGCCGGGGTGGGGGGGAGTGGAGATACGCAGTATTTT.

The CDR3 sequence is CASSLTPEVNEQYF. The CDR3 region has the DNA TGTGCCAGCAGTTTAACCCCGGAGGTCAACGAGCAGTACTTC. The genes are TRBV28 and TRBJ2-7, with D possibly matching TRBD2 (5 bases). Germline CDR1 MDHEN, CDR2 SYDVKM. This CDR3 comprises 14 residues. Trimming took 2 bases from V and 5 from J, leaving 13 bases between them. Drawing the rest from reference TRBV28 and TRBJ2-7, the complete variable domain is DVKVTQSSRYLVKRTGEKVFLECVQDMDHENMFWYRQDPGLGLRLIYFSYDVKMKEKGDIPEGYSVSREKKERFSLILESASTNQTSMYLCASSLTPEVNEQYFGPGTRLTVT.

This clone was counted only a few times. J is TRBJ1-4 and V is TRBV5-5; 9 positions agree with TRBD1. The trim removed 4 bases at V and 1 base at J, leaving 11 bases unmatched. The CDR3 extends over 18 amino acids. Germline V gene sequence: CDR1 SGHKS, CDR2 YYEKEE (reference sequence). DNA for the CDR3: TGTGCCAGCAGCCCGCTCCACCGGGACAGGGTAACTAATGAAAAACTGTTTTTT. Protein: CASSPLHRDRVTNEKLFF.

The chain carries TRBV12-5 and TRBJ2-1; 8 nucleotides agree with TRBD2. The J segment lost 5 bases and the V segment lost 6 bases, leaving 9 bases of the junction unmatched. CDR3 length: 15 residues. Germline CDR1 is LGHNT and CDR2 is FRNRAP. CDR3 bases: TGTGCTAGTGGGGGAGGACTAGCCACCCACAATGAGCAGTTCTTC. It specifies CASGGGLATHNEQFF.

J is TRBJ1-2 and V is TRBV4-1, with TRBD1 identical over 12 bases. CDR3 length: 17 amino acids. J gave up 4 bases and V 4 bases, and 10 bases lay outside the gene matches. CDR1 and CDR2 (germline): MGHRA, YSYEKL. This chain's CDR3 is CASSLPGQGASSYGYTF. The CDR3 DNA sequence: TGCGCCAGCAGCCTCCCGGGACAGGGGGCGAGCTCCTATGGCTACACCTTC.

V gene TRBV7-9 combines with J gene TRBJ1-3, with a weak D call TRBD1 (5 bases). V lost 3 bases and J lost 5, with 20 bases in between. CDR1 is SEHNR and CDR2 is FQNEAQ in the germline V gene (reference sequence). The CDR3 consists of 17 residues. The CDR3 here is CASSFLIQDKDRNTIYF. Here the CDR3 DNA reads TGTGCCAGCAGCTTCCTAATACAGGATAAGGATCGAAACACCATATATTTT.

This sequence joins TRBV9 and TRBJ2-1; D is perhaps TRBD2 (5 bases). CDR1 and CDR2 from the germline V gene are SGDLS and YYNGEE. V lost 0 bases and J 2 bases, leaving 18 bases between the germline ends. CDR3 length: 18 amino acids. The CDR3 protein is CASSVGGSLLLTYNEQFF. The CDR3 DNA follows: TGTGCCAGCAGCGTAGGAGGGTCCCTCCTATTGACCTACAATGAGCAGTTCTTC.